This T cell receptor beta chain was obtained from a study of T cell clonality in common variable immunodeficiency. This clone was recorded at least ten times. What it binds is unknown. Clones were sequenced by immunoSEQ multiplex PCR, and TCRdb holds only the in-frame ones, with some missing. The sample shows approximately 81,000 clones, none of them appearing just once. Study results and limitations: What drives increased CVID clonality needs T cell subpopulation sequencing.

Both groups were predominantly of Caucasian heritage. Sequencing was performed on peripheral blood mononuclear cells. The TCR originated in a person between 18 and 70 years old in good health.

Here the CDR3 reads CASSQDLASYEQYF. CDR3 bases read: TGTGCCAGCAGCCAAGATCTAGCGAGCTACGAG. V gene TRBV14 combines with J gene TRBJ2-7, with D possibly being TRBD2 (6 bases). The CDR3 goes on 3 residues after the read ends, and that part is filled in from the germline J gene. Between the trimmed V and J ends, which lost 0 bases and 3 bases, there was a span of 9 bases. The CDR3 is 14 residues long. CDR1 and CDR2 from the germline V gene are SGHDN and FVKESK. Using reference TRBV14 and TRBJ2-7 for the parts outside the CDR3, the full variable domain is EAGVTQFPSHSVIEKGQTVTLRCDPISGHDNLYWYRRVMGKEIKFLLHFVKESKQDESGMPNNRFLAERTGGTYSTLKVQPAELEDSGVYFCASSQDLASYEQYFGPGTRLTVT.